Listed below are T cell receptor beta chains from one sample, sequenced in a study of regulatory T cells in long-lasting Graves disease. MiXCR, applied by TCRdb to the multiplex PCR reads, yields one record per CDR3 protein. The sample records 350,000 to 500,000 distinct CDR3 sequences, 14% being singletons. In addition, the sample was reused for a study of T cells in Graves' hyperthyroidism and ophthalmopathy.

The source was peripheral blood mononuclear cells (PBMCs), collected at new diagnosis, from a patient treated with antithyroid drugs. The origin of the receptors is a woman between 45 and 65 years old with Graves disease. Both conserved end residues are part of each CDR3. D genes are given only for firm matches. The listing skips clone size in some rows; elsewhere it reads once, few, many or a size class.

j_gene | abundance | d_gene | v_gene | CDR3aa | CDR3nt
TRBJ2-3 | few | TRBD1 | TRBV29-1 | CSVGSQGSPTDTQYF | TGCAGCGTTGGTTCACAGGGGAGCCCCACAGATACGCAGTATTTT
TRBJ2-7 | many | TRBD2 | TRBV12-3/TRBV12-4 | CASRGQREGGEQYF | TGTGCCAGCAGAGGACAGCGGGAGGGTGGGGAGCAGTACTTC
TRBJ2-5 | . | TRBD2 | TRBV20-1 | CSARDPSGSLGETQYF | TGCAGTGCTAGAGATCCGAGCGGGAGTCTCGGAGAGACCCAGTACTTC
TRBJ2-7 | . | TRBD1 | TRBV28 | CASTDRTGGYEQYF | TGTGCCAGCACTGACCGGACAGGGGGCTACGAGCAGTACTTC
TRBJ1-2 | once | . | TRBV19 | CASSIDLRQNYGYTF | TGTGCCAGTAGTATAGATCTGCGGCAGAACTATGGCTACACCTTC
TRBJ2-6 | many | TRBD1 | TRBV7-8 | CASSYRQGAISGANVLTF | TGTGCCAGCAGCTATCGACAGGGGGCCATCTCTGGGGCCAACGTCCTGACTTTC
TRBJ2-6 | many | TRBD2 | TRBV2 | CASRGLAEISGANVLTF | TGTGCCAGCAGGGGACTAGCGGAGATCTCTGGGGCCAACGTCCTGACTTTC
TRBJ1-1 | many | . | TRBV29-1 | CSAILAENTEAFF | TGCAGCGCTATCCTGGCAGAAAACACTGAAGCTTTCTTT
TRBJ2-1 | many | . | TRBV28 | CASSLMQGNLNEQFF | TGTGCCAGCAGTTTAATGCAGGGGAATTTGAATGAGCAGTTCTTC
TRBJ2-3 | many | TRBD2 | TRBV10-3 | CAISDGLAGDTDTQYF | TGTGCCATCAGTGACGGTCTAGCGGGAGATACAGATACGCAGTATTTT
TRBJ2-7 | few | TRBD2 | TRBV29-1 | CSAPRMAGDSYEQYF | TGCAGCGCCCCTAGAATGGCGGGGGACTCCTACGAGCAGTACTTC
TRBJ2-6 | few | . | TRBV6-2/TRBV6-3 | CASSQTGANVLTF | TGTGCCAGCAGCCAGACTGGGGCCAACGTCCTGACTTTC
TRBJ2-1 | few | TRBD2 | TRBV5-1 | CASSPGTSGRIDNEQFF | TGCGCCAGCAGCCCCGGGACTAGCGGGAGGATAGACAATGAGCAGTTCTTC
TRBJ2-7 | medium-sized | . | TRBV30 | CAWSPPVVGGYEQYF | TGTGCCTGGAGTCCACCGGTGGTGGGGGGCTACGAGCAGTACTTC
TRBJ1-2 | . | . | TRBV18 | CASSPVAAPENYGYTF | TGTGCCAGCTCACCGGTGGCAGCTCCAGAAAACTATGGCTACACCTTC
TRBJ2-3 | many | TRBD1 | TRBV28 | CATEGQDTDTQYF | TGTGCCACGGAGGGACAGGACACAGATACGCAGTATTTT
TRBJ1-5 | many | . | TRBV28 | CASSFSDQPQHF | TGTGCCAGCAGTTTTAGTGATCAGCCCCAGCATTTT
TRBJ2-7 | few | TRBD1 | TRBV5-5 | CASSLDRGRAYEQYF | TGTGCCAGCAGCTTGGACAGGGGGCGCGCCTACGAGCAGTACTTC
TRBJ2-1 | many | . | TRBV6-2/TRBV6-3 | CASSPPRAAYNEQFF | TGTGCCAGCAGCCCACCTCGGGCAGCATACAATGAGCAGTTCTTC
TRBJ2-7 | many | . | TRBV2 | CASSLDILYEQYF | TGTGCCAGCAGTCTGGACATACTCTACGAGCAGTACTTC
TRBJ1-2 | many | . | TRBV28 | CASSSSLAYTF | TGTGCCAGCAGCTCGAGTTTAGCCTACACCTTC
TRBJ2-1 | many | . | TRBV10-3 | CAIKKRPYNEQFF | TGTGCCATCAAAAAGCGGCCCTACAATGAGCAGTTCTTC
TRBJ2-7 | . | TRBD2 | TRBV3-1 | CASSQESGRALEQYF | TGTGCCAGCAGCCAAGAGAGCGGGAGGGCCCTCGAGCAGTACTTC
TRBJ2-1 | . | . | TRBV6-1 | CASSGGSWAYNEQFF | TGTGCCAGCAGTGGGGGGTCCTGGGCCTACAATGAGCAGTTCTTC
TRBJ2-7 | . | . | TRBV30 | CAWSKNEQYF | TGTGCCTGGAGTAAAAACGAGCAGTACTTC
TRBJ2-6 | many | TRBD2 | TRBV6-2/TRBV6-3 | CASSYATSGFYSGANVLTF | TGTGCCAGCAGTTACGCGACTAGCGGGTTTTACTCTGGGGCCAACGTCCTGACTTTC
TRBJ2-1 | . | TRBD2 | TRBV6-2/TRBV6-3 | CASSFLSSGTSSYEQFF | TGTGCCAGCAGTTTTTTATCCTCCGGGACTAGTTCTTATGAGCAGTTCTTC
TRBJ1-1 | . | . | TRBV27 | CASSQGPEAFF | TGTGCCAGCAGTCAGGGCCCTGAAGCTTTCTTT
TRBJ2-3 | many | TRBD2 | TRBV28 | CASTPRREDRDTQYF | TGTGCCAGCACCCCTCGGCGGGAGGATAGGGATACGCAGTATTTT
TRBJ2-1 | many | TRBD1 | TRBV11-2 | CASSFRDRGYNEQFF | TGTGCCAGCAGTTTCCGGGACAGGGGCTACAATGAGCAGTTCTTC
TRBJ2-5 | many | TRBD2 | TRBV4-1 | CASSQEAGVGETQYF | TGCGCCAGCAGCCAAGAAGCGGGAGTGGGGGAGACCCAGTACTTC
TRBJ2-7 | . | . | TRBV10-3 | CAISESVGLQSYEQYF | TGTGCCATCAGTGAGTCCGTGGGACTTCAATCCTACGAGCAGTACTTC
TRBJ1-2 | many | . | TRBV9 | CASSAFKMDGYTF | TGTGCCAGCAGCGCGTTTAAAATGGATGGCTACACCTTC
TRBJ1-3 | . | . | TRBV28 | CAGSLRNTIYF | TGTGCCGGCAGCCTACGAAACACCATATATTTT
TRBJ2-7 | . | . | TRBV24-1 | CATAGFPGYEQYF | TGTGCCACCGCAGGGTTTCCAGGGTACGAGCAGTACTTC